What follows are 31 T cell receptor beta chains derived from one specimen sequenced in a study of T cells after posttransplantation cyclophosphamide. Generated by immunoSEQ multiplex PCR, the TCRdb table keeps only in-frame clones and is missing some. Altogether some 40,000 clones were found in the sample, and no singletons occur. The specimen sequenced was PBMCs. The receptors come from a man between 25 and 39 years old in good health and a related stem cell transplant donor.

The V gene is TRBV6-2 or TRBV6-3, the J gene TRBJ2-3; weak D call: TRBD1 (5 bases). V was clipped by 7 bases and J by 2 bases, with 10 bases between them. The CDR3 has 13 amino acids. The germline V gene encodes CDR1 MNHEY and CDR2 SVGEGT. The chain's CDR3 is CASTRAPTDTQYF. The DNA of the CDR3 is TGTGCCAGCACCAGGGCCCCCACAGATACGCAGTATTTT.

This clone was detected ten times or more. CDR3 sequence reads: CASSSDRDRDNYGYTF. Here the CDR3 DNA reads TGTGCCAGCAGCTCTGACCGGGACAGGGATAACTATGGCTACACCTTC. J is TRBJ1-2 and V is TRBV7-9, with TRBD1 matching 9 bases. The CDR3 length is 16 residues. Looked up from germline, CDR1 is SEHNR and CDR2 is FQNEAQ (reference sequence). Trimming took 4 bases from V and 1 from J; bases not matched to a gene: 7.

This clone came up many times. The J gene is TRBJ2-3, the V gene TRBV5-1; D may be TRBD2 (6 bases). CDR1 and CDR2 (germline): SGHRS, YFSETQ. This CDR3 comprises 15 residues. Trimming shortened V by 4 bases and J by 0 bases, and 12 bases separated the two germline ends. The CDR3 spells CASSLRLDSTDTQYF. The DNA of the CDR3 is TGCGCCAGCAGCCTTCGACTAGATAGCACAGATACGCAGTATTTT.

This clone was seen at least ten times. The V gene is TRBV12-3 or TRBV12-4, the J gene TRBJ1-5, with 8 bases matching TRBD1. The CDR3 contains 15 residues. V shed 9 bases, J shed 7 bases, and the junction held 14 bases outside the gene matches. The CDR3 DNA reads TGTGCCAGTGCTCCTGGGGGGCAGGGGGCCCAGCCCCAGCATTTT. Its protein product is CASAPGGQGAQPQHF.

This clone was seen a handful of times. This chain joins TRBV4-3 and TRBJ2-3, with 8 nucleotides matching TRBD2. In germline, CDR1 is LGHNA, CDR2 YSLEER. Trimming at V came to 0 bases and at J to 0 bases, leaving 14 bases not matched to a gene. This CDR3 is 20 amino acids long. In DNA form, the CDR3 reads TGCGCCAGCAGCCAAGATAAGCGAGAAGCGGGGGACTCTAGCACAGATACGCAGTATTTT. Encoded protein: CASSQDKREAGDSSTDTQYF.

This clone has at least ten counts. The chain is built from TRBV19 and TRBJ1-5; 7 nucleotides line up with TRBD1. The CDR3 sequence is 15 residues long. The germline V gene encodes CDR1 LNHDA and CDR2 SQIVND (reference sequence). V shed 7 bases, J shed 4 bases, and the junction held 10 bases outside the gene matches. The CDR3 reads CASNPTGSRNQPQHF. The DNA of the CDR3 is TGTGCCAGTAACCCGACAGGGAGCAGGAATCAGCCCCAGCATTTT.

This clone has at least ten counts. V is TRBV6-2 or TRBV6-3 and J is TRBJ2-2, with TRBD2 matching 8 bases. CDR1 is MNHEY and CDR2 is SVGEGT in the germline V gene. J was trimmed by 4 bases and V by 4 bases; bases with no gene match: 5. CDR3 length equals 15 residues. The CDR3 sequence is CASSLAGYGTGELFF. CDR3 in DNA: TGTGCCAGCAGTTTAGCGGGGTACGGCACCGGGGAGCTGTTTTTT.

In this sample, this clone turned up many times. The chain recombines TRBV9 with TRBJ1-2; 8 bases map to TRBD1. The ends lost 2 bases at V and 0 bases at J; junction bases unmatched: 6. Germline lookup yields CDR1 SGDLS and CDR2 YYNGEE. This CDR3 spans 16 amino acids. In nucleotides, the CDR3 is TGTGCCAGCAGCGTGATGGCAGGGGGCGCTAACTATGGCTACACCTTC. Translated: CASSVMAGGANYGYTF.

The sample holds many counts of this clone. This chain links TRBV4-3 with TRBJ2-7, with TRBD1 matching 9 bases. The germline V gene encodes CDR1 LGHNA and CDR2 YSLEER. V shed 5 bases, J shed 3 bases, and the junction held 8 bases outside the gene matches. The CDR3 is 15 residues long. CDR3 bases: TGCGCCAGCAGCGCCGGGACAGGGCCCTTCTACGAGCAGTACTTC. Translating it yields CASSAGTGPFYEQYF.

Many counts were recorded for this clone. The V call is TRBV6-1, the J call TRBJ2-7, with D perhaps TRBD1 (5 bases). Germline V gene data show CDR1 as MNHNS and CDR2 as SASEGT. V was clipped by 7 bases and J by 3 bases, with 13 bases between them. There are 13 residues in the CDR3. The CDR3 DNA reads TGTGCCAGCACTAATTCCAGGGTCTACGAGCAGTACTTC. Protein: CASTNSRVYEQYF.

This clone was counted ten times or more. The genes are TRBV19 and TRBJ1-6; the D is unclear. The ends were cut back, 7 bases at V and 6 bases at J, with 10 bases in the middle. Germline assignment: CDR1 LNHDA and CDR2 SQIVND (reference sequence). This CDR3 is built from 13 residues. CDR3: CASTSRLNSPLHF. The CDR3 DNA is TGTGCCAGTACGTCTCGACTTAATTCACCCCTCCACTTT.

This clone was seen many times. The chain carries TRBV11-1 and TRBJ2-2; TRBD1 aligns across 7 bases. The trim removed 3 bases at V and 6 bases at J, leaving 4 bases unmatched. From germline, CDR1 is SGHAT and CDR2 FQDESV (reference sequence). This CDR3 region has 14 residues. DNA for the CDR3: TGTGCCAGCAGCTTCGACAGGGACCCCGGGGAGCTGTTTTTT. This sequence encodes CASSFDRDPGELFF. Variable domain in full (rest from reference TRBV11-1 and TRBJ2-2): EAEVAQSPRYKITEKSQAVAFWCDPISGHATLYWYRQILGQGPELLVQFQDESVVDDSQLPKDRFSAERLKGVDSTLKIQPAELGDSAMYLCASSFDRDPGELFFGEGSRLTVL.

A few counts support this clone. The CDR3: CASSRRDRQETQYF. CDR3 in DNA: TGTGCCAGCAGCCGCCGGGACAGGCAAGAGACCCAGTACTTC. V gene TRBV7-9 combines with J gene TRBJ2-5; 8 bases agree with TRBD1. The CDR3 consists of 14 residues. Germline V CDR1 and CDR2: SEHNR, FQNEAQ (reference sequence). The junction had 4 bases not matched to a gene; V was cut back by 5 bases and J by 2 bases.

This clone was seen at least ten times. The rearrangement joins TRBV6-2 or TRBV6-3 to TRBJ2-3; D is undetermined. The CDR3 is made up of 14 amino acids. With 7 bases removed from V and 1 base from J, the gap between germline ends came to 12 bases. Germline V gene sequence: CDR1 MNHEY, CDR2 SVGEGT. CDR3 bases: TGTGCCAGCACCAGAAGTGGTCGCACAGATACGCAGTATTTT. Translated, it gives CASTRSGRTDTQYF.

This clone has more than one count but fewer than ten. V usage is TRBV15 and J usage is TRBJ2-5, with TRBD1 matching 7 bases. V shed 1 base and J 1 base; nucleotides not matched to a gene: 6. This CDR3 is 16 amino acids long. The V gene's germline CDR1 is LNHNV and CDR2 YYDKDF (reference sequence). CDR3 region: CATSRGTGIFQETQYF. CDR3 DNA: TGTGCCACCAGCAGAGGGACAGGAATTTTCCAAGAGACCCAGTACTTC.

This clone was detected a few times. The chain is built from TRBV12-5 and TRBJ2-6; possibly TRBD1 for D (6 bases). Germline V gene data show CDR1 as LGHNT and CDR2 as FRNRAP. V lost 7 bases and J lost 1, with 17 bases in between. The CDR3 consists of 17 residues. This CDR3 is CASDPPKGGSGANVLTF. The CDR3 DNA follows: TGTGCTAGTGATCCGCCAAAAGGGGGTTCTGGGGCCAACGTCCTGACTTTC.

This clone showed up many times. The rearrangement links TRBV12-5 to TRBJ1-1, with 8 bases fitting TRBD1. Germline V gives CDR1 LGHNT, CDR2 FRNRAP. V dropped 6 bases and J dropped 3; count of bases not matched to a gene: 9. The CDR3 contains 15 residues. CDR3 protein: CASGLGQGRDTEAFF. The CDR3 DNA is TGTGCTAGTGGCCTTGGACAGGGAAGGGACACTGAAGCTTTCTTT.

This clone was seen many times. This chain links TRBV18 with TRBJ2-1; possible D gene TRBD1, 7 bases. V lost 3 bases and J lost 9, with 27 bases in between. CDR3 length: 18 residues. CDR1 is KGHSH, CDR2 LQKENI, per germline. The CDR3: CASSPSRPTGPGGGEQFF. The DNA of the CDR3 is TGTGCCAGCTCACCTTCCCGGCCGACAGGGCCAGGGGGAGGTGAGCAGTTCTTC.

This clone was observed many times. The chain joins TRBV5-4 to TRBJ2-5; possibly TRBD1 or TRBD2 for D (5 bases each). Germline V gene data show CDR1 as SGHNT and CDR2 as YYREEE (reference sequence). The V end lost 4 bases, the J end lost 5 bases, and 24 bases lay between the germline ends. The CDR3 spans 17 residues. CDR3 bases: TGTGCCAGCAGCCGCTGGGGCGGAGACTCAAGGGAGGAGACCCAGTACTTC. Amino acids: CASSRWGGDSREETQYF.

This clone was picked up many times. The chain is built from TRBV19 and TRBJ1-5; D may be TRBD1 (6 bases). The CDR3 contains 15 residues. V shed 7 bases and J shed 1 base, with 14 bases lying between them. Germline lookup yields CDR1 LNHDA and CDR2 SQIVND (reference sequence). In DNA form, the CDR3 reads TGTGCCAGTAACACCGGGACAAGGAGCAATCAGCCCCAGCATTTT. Translated, it gives CASNTGTRSNQPQHF.

At least ten counts were recorded for this clone. J is TRBJ2-7 and V is TRBV5-1; the match to TRBD1 covers 7 bases. Per the germline V gene, CDR1 is SGHRS and CDR2 is YFSETQ. CDR3 length: 16 residues. The V and J ends lost 1 base and 2 bases, in that order; junction bases with no gene match: 9. CDR3 DNA: TGCGCCAGCAGCTTGTTGGCCCGGGACAGCCCCTACGAGCAGTACTTC. Amino acids: CASSLLARDSPYEQYF.

The V call is TRBV6-1, the J call TRBJ2-5; possible D gene TRBD1, 5 bases. This CDR3 region has 14 residues. The germline gives CDR1 MNHNS, CDR2 SASEGT. The V gene lost 6 bases and the J gene lost 0 bases, with 11 bases spanning the gap. DNA of the CDR3: TGTGCCAGCAGCGGAAGGGGTTACCAAGAGACCCAGTACTTC. It specifies CASSGRGYQETQYF.

Only a few counts were recorded for this clone. The chain has TRBV5-4 and TRBJ2-5; 8 nucleotides match TRBD2. V lost 4 bases, J lost 4 bases, and 12 bases stayed unmatched. Looked up from germline, CDR1 is SGHNT and CDR2 is YYREEE (reference sequence). This CDR3 spans 16 amino acids. CDR3 nucleotides: TGTGCCAGCAGCCTGGGGGGCGGGGGGCCGGGAGAGACCCAGTACTTC. Amino acids: CASSLGGGGPGETQYF.

About this clone: A read error may produce the germline difference seen at one junction end. This specimen includes other DNA sequences encoding the same CDR3. The chain carries TRBV6-2 or TRBV6-3 and TRBJ1-5; D perhaps matches TRBD1 (6 bases). CDR1 and CDR2 from the germline V gene are MNHEY and SVGEGT. This CDR3 is built from 16 residues. The chain's CDR3 is CASSYPTQGLGQPQHF. Here the CDR3 DNA reads TGTGCCAGTAGTTACCCTACACAGGGATTAGGTCAGCCCCAGCATTTT.

This clone was counted a few times. The CDR3 region is CASKTQGATGELFF. The CDR3 DNA reads as TGTGCCAGCAAAACACAGGGGGCTACCGGGGAGCTGTTTTTT. The V call is TRBV6-5, the J call TRBJ2-2; the match to TRBD1 covers 9 bases. Germline values: CDR1 MNHEY, CDR2 SVGAGI. J gave up 5 bases and V 7 bases, and 5 bases lay outside the gene matches. The CDR3 is 14 residues long.

This clone was found many times. The chain joins TRBV10-2 to TRBJ1-2; D may be TRBD1 (5 bases). V lost 3 bases, J lost 8 bases, and 10 bases lay in between. Germline V gene sequence: CDR1 WSHSY, CDR2 SAAADI. This CDR3 has 12 residues. For the CDR3, the DNA is TGCGCCAGCAGTGACAAGGGGAGCGGCTACACCTTC. Translated, it gives CASSDKGSGYTF.

This clone has a count of ten or more. The chain uses TRBV18 and TRBJ1-1; 7 bases fit TRBD1. The CDR3 is 14 amino acids. Germline trimming cut 3 bases from V and 2 bases from J; bases unmatched to any gene: 3. The germline gives CDR1 KGHSH, CDR2 LQKENI. The CDR3 nucleotides are TGTGCCAGCTCACCGGACAGGTCAAACACTGAAGCTTTCTTT. Its protein product is CASSPDRSNTEAFF.

This clone showed up many times. The chain employs TRBV7-3 and TRBJ1-1; D call uncertain. The V gene lost 1 base and the J gene lost 6 bases, with 9 bases spanning the gap. Looked up from germline, CDR1 is SGHTA and CDR2 is FQGTGA. CDR3 length: 13 amino acids. The chain's CDR3 is CASSLIGGSEAFF. The CDR3 DNA reads TGTGCCAGCAGCTTAATCGGAGGGTCTGAAGCTTTCTTT.

This clone ranks as medium-sized (0.01 to 0.1%). The rearrangement joins TRBV14 to TRBJ1-6, with TRBD1 matching over 8 bases. The CDR3 spans 15 residues. V lost 1 base and J lost 8; bases outside the gene matches: 4. Germline CDR1 and CDR2: SGHDN and FVKESK. CDR3 protein: CASSQGQGAYSPLHF. CDR3 in DNA: TGTGCCAGCAGCCAAGGGCAGGGGGCCTATTCACCCCTCCACTTT.

This clone was counted many times. The rearrangement links TRBV19 to TRBJ2-4, with 10 bases identical to TRBD2. V lost 2 bases and J lost 7; bases outside the gene matches: 11. The CDR3 runs 17 residues. From germline, CDR1 is LNHDA and CDR2 SQIVND (reference sequence). As DNA, the CDR3 is TGTGCCAGTAGTATAAGGCCTAGCGGGGGAAGAAGGAACATTCAGTACTTC. Its protein product is CASSIRPSGGRRNIQYF. The whole variable domain, filled in from reference TRBV19 and TRBJ2-4, reads DGGITQSPKYLFRKEGQNVTLSCEQNLNHDAMYWYRQDPGQGLRLIYYSQIVNDFQKGDIAEGYSVSREKKESFPLTVTSAQKNPTAFYLCASSIRPSGGRRNIQYFGAGTRLSVL.

This clone was recorded at least ten times. The J gene is TRBJ2-5, the V gene TRBV6-1; D is unclear. The CDR3 is made up of 14 amino acids. Germline V gives CDR1 MNHNS, CDR2 SASEGT. The V end was cut by 2 bases, the J end by 5 bases, with 12 bases between. The CDR3 sequence is CASSEISLGETQYF. The DNA for the CDR3 is TGTGCCAGCAGTGAAATTAGCCTGGGTGAGACCCAGTACTTC.